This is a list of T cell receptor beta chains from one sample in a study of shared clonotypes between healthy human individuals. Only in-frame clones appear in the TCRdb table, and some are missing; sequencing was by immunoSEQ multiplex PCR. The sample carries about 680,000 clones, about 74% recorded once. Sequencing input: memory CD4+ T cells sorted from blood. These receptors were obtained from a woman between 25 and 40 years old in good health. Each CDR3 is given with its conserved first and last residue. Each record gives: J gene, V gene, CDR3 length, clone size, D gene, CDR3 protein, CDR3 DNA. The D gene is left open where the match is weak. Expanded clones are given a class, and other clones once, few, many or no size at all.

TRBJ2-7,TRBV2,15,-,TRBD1,CASQKDRPTSYEQYF,TGTGCCAGCCAAAAGGACAGGCCTACCTCCTACGAGCAGTACTTC
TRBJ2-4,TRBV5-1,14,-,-,CASSMRDKTNIQYF,TGCGCCAGCAGCATGCGGGACAAAACAAACATTCAGTACTTC
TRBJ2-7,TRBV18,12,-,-,CASSPPSREQYF,TGTGCCAGCTCACCACCGAGTCGCGAGCAGTACTTC
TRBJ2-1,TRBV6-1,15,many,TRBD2,CASSGGGSGYPEQFF,TGTGCCAGCAGTGGGGGTGGTAGCGGGTACCCTGAGCAGTTCTTC
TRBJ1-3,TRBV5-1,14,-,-,CASSYATEGNTIYF,TGCGCCAGCAGCTACGCCACAGAGGGAAACACCATATATTTT
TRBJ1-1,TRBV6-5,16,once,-,CASSYERGNTGSEAFF,TGTGCCAGCAGTTACGAACGGGGTAACACCGGGAGTGAAGCTTTCTTT
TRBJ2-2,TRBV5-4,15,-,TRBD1,CASSTGQGDTGELFF,TGTGCCAGCAGCACGGGACAGGGCGACACCGGGGAGCTGTTTTTT
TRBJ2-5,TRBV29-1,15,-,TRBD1,CSVEDQDRGLETQYF,TGCAGCGTTGAAGATCAAGACAGGGGGCTCGAGACCCAGTACTTC
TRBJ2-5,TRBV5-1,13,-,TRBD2,CASSSREVETQYF,TGCGCCAGCAGCTCCCGGGAGGTAGAGACCCAGTACTTC
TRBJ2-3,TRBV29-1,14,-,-,CSVGVGLNTDTQYF,TGCAGCGTGGGTGTAGGGCTAAACACAGATACGCAGTATTTT
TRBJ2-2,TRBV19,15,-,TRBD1,CASRAGTGDTGELFF,TGTGCCAGTAGGGCCGGGACAGGGGACACCGGGGAGCTGTTTTTT
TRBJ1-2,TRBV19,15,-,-,CASSPARSRHYGYTF,TGTGCCAGTAGTCCCGCGCGGTCGAGACACTATGGCTACACCTTC
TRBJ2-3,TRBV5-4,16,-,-,CASSLAGSLSTDTQYF,TGTGCCAGCAGCTTGGCCGGGTCTCTAAGCACAGATACGCAGTATTTT
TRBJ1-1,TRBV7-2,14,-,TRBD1,CASSLAGGVIQAFF,TGTGCCAGCAGCTTAGCAGGGGGCGTCATCCAAGCTTTCTTT
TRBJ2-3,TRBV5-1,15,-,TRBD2,CASSKLAGLADTQYF,TGCGCCAGCAGCAAACTAGCGGGATTGGCAGATACGCAGTATTTT
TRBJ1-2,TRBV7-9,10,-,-,CASSLEGYTF,TGTGCCAGCAGCTTGGAGGGCTACACCTTC
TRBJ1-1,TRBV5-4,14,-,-,CASRITGTNTEAFF,TGTGCCAGCAGAATTACTGGGACGAACACTGAAGCTTTCTTT
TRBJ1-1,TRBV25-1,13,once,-,CASSDEGGAEAFF,TGTGCCAGCAGTGATGAGGGGGGGGCTGAAGCTTTCTTT
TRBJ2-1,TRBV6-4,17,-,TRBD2,CASSDIGGGRALNEQFF,TGTGCCAGCAGTGACATAGGGGGCGGGAGGGCCTTGAATGAGCAGTTCTTC
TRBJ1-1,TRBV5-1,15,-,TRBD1,CASSVTGGANTEAFF,TGCGCCAGCAGCGTGACAGGGGGGGCCAACACTGAAGCTTTCTTT
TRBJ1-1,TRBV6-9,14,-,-,CASSWSARHTEAFF,TGTGCCAGCAGTTGGAGTGCCAGGCACACTGAAGCTTTCTTT
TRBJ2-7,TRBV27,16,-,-,CASSLSGGLPSYEQYF,TGTGCCAGCAGTTTATCAGGCGGACTACCCTCCTACGAGCAGTACTTC